The clone carrying this TCR beta chain was seen a handful of times. These data originate in a study of beta chain features in type 1 diabetes. Since all of the isolated RNA was reverse transcribed, expressed TCRB transcripts were what got sequenced. Generated by immunoSEQ multiplex PCR, the TCRdb table keeps only in-frame clones and is missing some. The sample comprises roughly 140,000 clones, about 44% of which are singletons, and around 0.43% rests with the top ten. The germline V and J ends were trimmed by 4 bases and 5 bases, with 19 bases remaining between them. This CDR3 spans 15 amino acids. Germline V CDR1 and CDR2: SGDLS, YYNGEE.

This sequence was found in a man aged 18 to 29 in good health. Sequenced input: Tregs from blood. The chain employs TRBV9 and TRBJ2-7, with D tentatively TRBD2 (5 bases). The CDR3 sequence: CASSPVVEGWHEQYF. CDR3 sequence (DNA): TGTGCCAGCAGCCCCGTGGTAGAGGGTTGGCACGAGCAGTACTTC.